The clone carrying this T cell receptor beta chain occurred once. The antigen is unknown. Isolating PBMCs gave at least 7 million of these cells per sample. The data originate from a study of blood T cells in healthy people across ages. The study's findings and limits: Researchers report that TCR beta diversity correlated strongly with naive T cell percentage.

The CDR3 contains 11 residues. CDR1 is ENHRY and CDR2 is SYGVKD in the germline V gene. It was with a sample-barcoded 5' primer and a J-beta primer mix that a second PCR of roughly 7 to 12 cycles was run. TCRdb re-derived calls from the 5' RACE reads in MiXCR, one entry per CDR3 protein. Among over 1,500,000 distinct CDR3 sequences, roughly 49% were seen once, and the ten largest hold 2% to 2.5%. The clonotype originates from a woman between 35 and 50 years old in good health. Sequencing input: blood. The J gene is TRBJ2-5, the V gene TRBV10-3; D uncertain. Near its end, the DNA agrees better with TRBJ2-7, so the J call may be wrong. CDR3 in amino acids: CAIANTYEQYF. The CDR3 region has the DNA TGTGCCATCGCCAATACCTACGAGCAGTACTTC.